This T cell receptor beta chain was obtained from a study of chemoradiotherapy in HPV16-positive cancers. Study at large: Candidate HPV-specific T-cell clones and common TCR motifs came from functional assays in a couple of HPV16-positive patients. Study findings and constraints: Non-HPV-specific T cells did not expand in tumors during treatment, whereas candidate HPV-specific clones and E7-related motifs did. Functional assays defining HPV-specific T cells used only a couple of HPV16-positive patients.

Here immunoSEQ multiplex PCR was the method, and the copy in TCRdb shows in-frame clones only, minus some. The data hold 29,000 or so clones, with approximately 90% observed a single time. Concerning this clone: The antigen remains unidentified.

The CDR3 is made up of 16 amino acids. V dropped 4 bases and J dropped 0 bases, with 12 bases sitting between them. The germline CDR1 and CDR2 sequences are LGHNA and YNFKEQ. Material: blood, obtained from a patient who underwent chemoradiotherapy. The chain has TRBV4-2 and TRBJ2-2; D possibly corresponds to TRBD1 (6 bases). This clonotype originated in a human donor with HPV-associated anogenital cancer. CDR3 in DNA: TGTGCCAGCAGCCCAAAGGACAGATCGAACACCGGGGAGCTGTTTTTT. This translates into CASSPKDRSNTGELFF.